Below, one TCR beta chain is given with its context. Its antigen is unidentified. This record comes from a study of OX40 agonist ivuxolimab in advanced cancers. Germline CDR1 and CDR2: SGHTA and FQGNSA. The CDR3 length is 17 residues. The V gene end was trimmed by 4 bases and the J gene end by 2 bases; junction bases not matched to a gene: 8. Findings of the study overall: Relatively little clonal expansion, among the lowest observed, appeared in partial responders at 0.1-3.0 mg/kg. In a subset of nonresponders, normalized T-cell clonal expansion was also low.

Profiling relied on immunoSEQ multiplex PCR, and the TCRdb table lists in-frame clones only, not all of them. The sample comprises fewer than 65,000 clones, around 87% of which are singletons, and more than 4.5% rests with the top ten. The cohort excluded patients with autoimmune disease history or systemic immunosuppression. The sequencing used CD4+ or CD8+ T cells sorted from blood, collected in a trial of the OX40 agonist ivuxolimab. This TCR derives from an adult with an advanced solid tumor such as melanoma, head and neck, liver or kidney cancer. The V call is TRBV7-2, the J call TRBJ2-6, with 7 bases matching TRBD2. The CDR3, as DNA: TGTGCCAGCAGCTCCAAGGGGAGGGAGGCTGGGGCCAACGTCCTGACTTTC. Residues: CASSSKGREAGANVLTF. The variable domain in full, completed from reference TRBV7-2 and TRBJ2-6, reads GAGVSQSPSNKVTEKGKDVELRCDPISGHTALYWYRQSLGQGLEFLIYFQGNSAPDKSGLPSDRFSAERTGGSVSTLTIQRTQQEDSAVYLCASSSKGREAGANVLTFGAGSRLTVL.